A single T cell receptor (beta chain) is shown here with its context. The target of this receptor is not known. No much larger clonotype is one base removed from it; base qualities were not supplied. Looking up the germline V gene (reference sequence) yields CDR1 PRHDT and CDR2 FYEKMQ. V was cut back by 5 bases and J by 0 bases, leaving a gap of 29 bases between them. Including cysteine and phenylalanine, the CDR3 has 21 amino acids. The read is trimmed to its CDR3 DNA, 63 bases read in frame from base 1. Libraries came from 5' RACE. The sequencer was an Illumina HiSeq 2000. Template switching added a universal primer binding site, and the final cDNA carried a unique molecular identifier that allowed TCR cDNA molecules to be counted accurately. Specific primers in the conserved constant-segment region were used to synthesize first-strand cDNA for TCR alpha and beta chains. To control for contamination, every cDNA library was double barcoded, receiving both a SMART-Mk sample barcode and Illumina barcodes. TruSeq adapter sequences, together with Illumina sample barcodes, were added in two successive PCR steps. TCR alpha and beta cDNA libraries were sequenced on the Illumina HiSeq platform with custom primers. In the source study's methods: Unique molecular identifiers were extracted from raw reads with MiGEC, and CDR3 positions were determined with MiXCR. Recombination models were inferred per individual with the repgenHMM and IGoR tools using an EM algorithm. The tcR package in R was used for shared clonotype analysis, with sharing normalized by the product of cloneset sizes. Out-of-frame nonproductive sequences were analyzed to study raw recombination free of thymic and clonal selection effects. TCRdb cleaned the public reads at Q25 with fastp, built clones with MiXCR and kept in-frame beta chains. Identical CDR3 protein sequences are pooled into one entry, listed with their most common genes and DNA. The V and J calls and clone size come from TCRdb's table, not from the authors' own analysis. Here the sample has 350,000 to 600,000 distinct CDR3 sequences; 11% to 15% occur a single time. Jointly, the top ten make up about 0.54% of the sample.

This sample was included in a study of identical twins (dated by TCRdb to 2015 to 2016). For context, the study as a whole: The study deep-sequenced TCR alpha and beta repertoires from monozygotic twins, unrelated adults of various ages and cord blood to test whether fetal clonotypes persist. Replicate twin experiments were performed at different times using different library preparation protocols to rule out contamination. What the work shows at the level of the full study, not this receptor alone: In monozygotic twins, out-of-frame TCR alpha sharing was systematically underestimated by recombination models, although the models agreed with sharing between unrelated individuals. A weaker excess of twin sharing was found in beta out-of-frame sequences because the signal-to-noise ratio was lowered by fewer shared sequences. Zero-insertion analyses could be partly confounded by invariant T cells such as MAIT and iNKT, although diverse VJ usage argued against such confounding for most clonotypes. Because the same donors could not be followed over many years, conclusions were based on cross-sectional statistical analysis. Fewer insertions were carried by abundant cord blood beta clonotypes; a weaker similar trend was observed in young adult naive repertoires, while no such trend was observed in memory repertoires. Compared with coincidental sharing between unrelated individuals, out-of-frame TCR alpha sequences shared between twins showed an excess of sequences with low generation probability.

Every donor was a healthy Caucasian. The twin cohort comprised three pairs of female monozygotic twins, all aged roughly 18 to 30 years. CD4+ and CD8+ T cell populations were isolated with positive isolation kits from Invitrogen. These same data were also listed under a study on yellow fever vaccine responses in identical twins. The second publication reports: According to the authors, in identical twins the way T cells responded to vaccination appeared partly convergent and partly personalized. The study precisely tracked vaccine-responding T cell clones in identical twins.

The V gene is TRBV13 and the J gene is TRBJ2-4; a tentative D match to TRBD2 spans 6 bases. The sequenced sample consisted of CD4+ T cells sorted from blood. This TCR was sampled from a woman aged 18-29 years in good health. The sequence in DNA is TGTGCCAGCAGCCCGGCCCGGGGGAAGGTTGTTGATGGCTTAGCCAAAAACATTCAGTACTTC. This codes for CASSPARGKVVDGLAKNIQYF.